Following are 9 T cell receptor beta chains from one sample sequenced in a study of T cell repertoires in cytomegalovirus infection. TCRdb passed the reads through MiXCR, listing each CDR3 protein once. The sample gives about 490,000 distinct CDR3 sequences, around 27% of which show up once; approximately 13% is in the top ten. The sequenced sample was PBMCs. Source of these receptors: a human donor in good health (CMV status not recorded). Some clones in this sample may be carry-over from other donors' samples.

This clonotype was counted at least ten times. V gene TRBV28 combines with J gene TRBJ2-2, with TRBD1 identical over 9 bases. Germline-derived CDR1 and CDR2 are MDHEN and SYDVKM. This CDR3 spans 17 amino acids. The V segment lost 6 bases and the J segment 5 bases; nucleotides outside the gene matches: 13. The CDR3 nucleotides read TGTGCCAGCAGCCCCGGGCCCCACAGGGGGCGGACCGGGGAGCTGTTTTTT. It yields the protein CASSPGPHRGRTGELFF.

This clonotype was observed a few times. The genes are TRBV19 and TRBJ1-3; D gene unclear. V dropped 5 bases and J dropped 2 bases, with 13 bases sitting between them. Germline V gives CDR1 LNHDA, CDR2 SQIVND (reference sequence). The length of the CDR3 is 15 residues. CDR3: CASSSTAIPGNTIYF. For the CDR3, the DNA is TGTGCCAGTAGTTCAACCGCGATCCCTGGAAACACCATATATTTT.

The rearrangement links TRBV6-2 or TRBV6-3 to TRBJ2-7, with 7 bases fitting TRBD2. CDR3 length: 15 residues. Germline V gene sequence: CDR1 MNHEY, CDR2 SVGEGT. The junction had 6 bases not matched to a gene; V was cut back by 4 bases and J by 0 bases. The CDR3 protein is CASSSLAYFSYEQYF. The CDR3 DNA reads as TGTGCCAGCAGTTCACTAGCGTATTTCTCCTACGAGCAGTACTTC.

This clonotype showed up just a few times. The rearrangement links TRBV18 to TRBJ2-7; maybe TRBD2 (6 bases). The CDR3 is made up of 14 amino acids. The germline V and J ends were trimmed by 3 bases and 2 bases, with 11 bases remaining between them. CDR1 KGHSH and CDR2 LQKENI come from the germline V gene. CDR3 nucleotides: TGTGCCAGCTCACCTTCTAGCGAGACCTACGAGCAGTACTTC. Translated, it gives CASSPSSETYEQYF.

The gene calls are TRBV4-2 and TRBJ2-2, with D perhaps TRBD2 (5 bases). Germline V gene data show CDR1 as LGHNA and CDR2 as YNFKEQ. Trimming removed 1 base from V and 1 base from J, with 7 bases in between. The CDR3 has 15 amino acids. CDR3 protein: CASSQGGQNTGELFF. The CDR3 coding sequence is TGTGCCAGCAGCCAAGGAGGGCAGAACACCGGGGAGCTGTTTTTT.

This clonotype has a count of ten or more. This chain joins TRBV7-2 and TRBJ2-3, with 7 bases aligning to TRBD1. Germline CDR1 is SGHTA and CDR2 is FQGNSA. Trimming removed 5 bases from V and 3 bases from J; junction bases left unmatched: 8. CDR3 length equals 15 residues. The CDR3 protein is CASSAGTAFTDTQYF. The CDR3 coding sequence is TGTGCCAGCAGCGCTGGGACAGCGTTTACAGATACGCAGTATTTT.

This clonotype was detected ten times or more. The chain is built from TRBV7-2 and TRBJ2-5; D remains unclear. The CDR3 runs to 13 residues. V was pared by 5 bases and J by 1 base, with 8 bases between. Germline CDR1 is SGHTA and CDR2 is FQGNSA. The CDR3 protein is CASSPAGQETQYF. As DNA, the CDR3 is TGTGCCAGCAGCCCCGCTGGCCAAGAGACCCAGTACTTC.

Only a few counts were recorded for this clonotype. V is TRBV7-9 and J is TRBJ2-7, with TRBD2 identical over 13 bases. CDR3 length: 16 amino acids. The junction had 7 bases not matched to a gene; V was cut back by 4 bases and J by 4 bases. Per germline, CDR1 SEHNR and CDR2 FQNEAQ (reference sequence). The CDR3 nucleotides read TGTGCCAGCAGCTCGACTAGCGGGAGGCCCGTTTACGAGCAGTACTTC. This encodes CASSSTSGRPVYEQYF. The full variable domain, rest sourced from reference TRBV7-9 and TRBJ2-7, is DTGVSQNPRHKITKRGQNVTFRCDPISEHNRLYWYRQTLGQGPEFLTYFQNEAQLEKSRLLSDRFSAERPKGSFSTLEIQRTEQGDSAMYLCASSSTSGRPVYEQYFGPGTRLTVT.

V gene TRBV20-1 combines with J gene TRBJ2-5; 10 bases align to TRBD1. The junction had 9 bases not matched to a gene; V was cut back by 2 bases and J by 6 bases. CDR1 is DFQATT and CDR2 is SNEGSKA in the germline V gene (reference sequence). This CDR3 spans 15 amino acids. The CDR3, as DNA: TGCAGTGCTAGATTAGACAGGGGGCTTGTGAAGACCCAGTACTTC. This sequence encodes CSARLDRGLVKTQYF.